This T cell receptor beta chain was captured by sequencing in a study of response to subunit inactivated influenza vaccine (dated by TCRdb to the late 2010s). For the wider study: The study used deep quantitative T cell receptor repertoire profiling to track responses to a trivalent subunit inactivated influenza vaccine. Study-wide conclusions, independent of this receptor: The authors suggested that each seasonal influenza vaccination may recruit only a limited number of new T cells.

With respect to this clonotype: Its antigen is currently not known. No qualities accompany the bases; no much larger clone lies one base away.

Library generation was performed with RT-PCR. Sequencing was carried out with an Illumina HiSeq 2500. The public reads were quality trimmed at Q25 with fastp and then assembled into clones with MiXCR by TCRdb, keeping productive beta chains. Each CDR3 protein appears once, grouped with its most common genes and DNA. The sample contains about 650,000 distinct CDR3 sequences, approximately 14% of them found a single time. Approximately 10% of the sample rests with the top ten. Including the terminal cysteine and phenylalanine, the CDR3 comprises 14 residues. Of all the DNA, just the CDR3 is kept, 42 bases in frame from base 1. Between the V and J ends, shortened by 6 bases and 0 bases respectively, the junction contains 12 bases. CDR1 and CDR2, per the germline V gene, are MNHNS and SASEGT.

The source of this sequence is a man aged 45-60 years who received an inactivated influenza vaccine. Donor details come from another sample of the same person, matched by shared clones. The sample in question was PBMCs from blood, obtained roughly 12 days after vaccination. The rearranged segments are TRBV6-1 and TRBJ2-7, with no confidently assigned D gene. The nucleotides are TGTGCCAGCAGCAACGGTGCCAGCTCCTACGAGCAGTACTTC. Its product reads: CASSNGASSYEQYF.